Sequencing of this T cell receptor (beta chain) was carried out in a study of CD8+ T cells in alopecia areata. About the study: Dosing with tofacitinib proceeded for 6 to 18 months, followed by 6 months off drug. Study-level results: Numerous clones, expanded in lesions, remained in scalp and blood during tofacitinib.

Remarks on this clone: The target antigen is unknown.

The CDR3 loop spans 14 amino acids. The V gene lost 6 bases and the J gene lost 5 bases, with 17 bases spanning the gap. CDR1 MNHEY and CDR2 SVGAGI come from the germline V gene. Documented treatment: oral pan-JAK inhibitor, 5-10 mg twice daily. Sorted populations comprised CD4+ and CD8+ T cells obtained from PBMCs. Following extraction, RNA underwent reverse transcription to cDNA, which served as the sequencing template. The table came from immunoSEQ multiplex PCR; TCRdb's copy has only in-frame clones and leaves some out. The sample contains around 97,000 clones, 85% to 90% of which appear only once.

The sample in question was CD8+ T cells sorted from blood, obtained at approximately week 30, from a patient treated with tofacitinib. This sequence joins TRBV6-5 and TRBJ2-7, with D possibly being TRBD2 (5 bases). The sequence was collected from a human donor with alopecia areata. CDR3 DNA sequence: TGTGCCAGCAGGCCCTCTAGCATCCCCAACGAGCAGTACTTC. Translated, it gives CASRPSSIPNEQYF.